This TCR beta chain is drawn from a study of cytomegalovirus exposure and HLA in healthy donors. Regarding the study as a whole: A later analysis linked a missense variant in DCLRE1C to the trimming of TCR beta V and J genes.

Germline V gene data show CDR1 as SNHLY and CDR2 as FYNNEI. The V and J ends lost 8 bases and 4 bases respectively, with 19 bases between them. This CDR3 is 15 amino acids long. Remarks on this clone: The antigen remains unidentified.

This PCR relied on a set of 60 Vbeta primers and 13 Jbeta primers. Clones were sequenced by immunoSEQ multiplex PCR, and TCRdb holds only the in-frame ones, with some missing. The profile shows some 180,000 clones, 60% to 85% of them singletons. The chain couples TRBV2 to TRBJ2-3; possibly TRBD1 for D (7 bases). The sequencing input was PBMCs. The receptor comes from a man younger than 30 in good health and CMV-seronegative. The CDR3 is CASRFRGQGADTQYF. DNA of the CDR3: TGTGCCAGCCGGTTTCGGGGGCAGGGGGCAGATACGCAGTATTTT.